This TCR beta chain was profiled in a study of cytomegalovirus exposure and HLA in healthy donors. General study results and limits: A later examination showed that TCR association rates differed by HLA locus, with DRB1 most and HLA-C fewest. Across donors, most TCRs were seen rarely, yet some public ones were widespread.

Use of 60 Vbeta and 13 Jbeta primers characterized the PCR. The repertoire was sequenced with immunoSEQ multiplex PCR; TCRdb's copy has only in-frame clones and lacks some. The sample includes 85,000 to 120,000 clones, about 75% of them seen just once. This clone has a handful of counts. The antigen remains undetermined. Germline CDR1 is SNHLY and CDR2 is FYNNEI. Trimming cost V 6 bases and J 3 bases; bases outside gene matches: 4. The length of the CDR3 is 13 residues. The rearrangement links TRBV2 to TRBJ1-2; 7 bases line up with TRBD1. The specimen sequenced was PBMCs. This sequence was found in a man aged 40-50 years in good health and CMV-seronegative. This chain's CDR3 is CASRQGTDYGYTF. CDR3 sequence (DNA): TGTGCCAGCAGGCAAGGGACAGACTATGGCTACACCTTC.